This is a list of T cell receptor beta chains from one sample in a study of cytomegalovirus exposure and HLA in healthy donors. The table came from immunoSEQ multiplex PCR; TCRdb's copy has only in-frame clones and leaves some out. Here the sample spans 120,000 to 150,000 clones, 73% being singletons. The specimen was PBMCs. Receptors originate from a human donor in good health. Both conserved end residues are part of each CDR3. A D gene is named only where the DNA matches it firmly. A row's size may be missing; if present it is once, few, many or a size class.

abundance	v_gene	d_gene	j_gene	CDR3aa	CDR3nt
-	TRBV4-2	-	TRBJ2-5	CASSQDGSDQETQYF	TGTGCCAGCAGCCAAGATGGCAGTGACCAAGAGACCCAGTACTTC
-	TRBV11-2	-	TRBJ2-7	CASSSTGEGTYEQYF	TGTGCCAGCAGCTCGACAGGGGAGGGGACCTACGAGCAGTACTTC
-	TRBV7-2	-	TRBJ1-5	CASSLVGGPGNQPQHF	TGTGCCAGCAGCTTAGTTGGCGGGCCGGGCAATCAGCCCCAGCATTTT
-	TRBV5-4	TRBD2	TRBJ2-7	CASSWGLGGSSYEQYF	TGTGCCAGCAGCTGGGGTCTGGGCGGGAGCTCCTACGAGCAGTACTTC
few	TRBV7-9	-	TRBJ2-7	CASSLGQGINEQYF	TGTGCCAGCAGCTTAGGGCAGGGGATAAACGAGCAGTACTTC
-	TRBV2	-	TRBJ2-1	CASQAIYNEQFF	TGTGCCAGTCAGGCGATCTACAATGAGCAGTTCTTC
few	TRBV9	-	TRBJ2-5	CASSAGPTQETQYF	TGTGCCAGCAGCGCCGGTCCTACGCAAGAGACCCAGTACTTC
-	TRBV6-1	TRBD2	TRBJ2-2	CASSRTSGPGELFF	TGTGCCAGCAGTCGGACTAGCGGGCCCGGGGAGCTGTTTTTT
-	TRBV10-3	TRBD2	TRBJ2-5	CAISEGGLAGVETQYF	TGTGCCATCAGTGAGGGAGGACTAGCGGGGGTTGAGACCCAGTACTTC
few	TRBV6-1	TRBD1	TRBJ1-3	CASGTGSGNTIYF	TGTGCCAGTGGGACAGGCTCTGGAAACACCATATATTTT
-	TRBV6-5	-	TRBJ1-1	CASSYSANTEAFF	TGTGCCAGCAGTTACTCAGCGAACACTGAAGCTTTCTTT
-	TRBV27	TRBD2	TRBJ2-5	CASSSLAGGGETQYF	TGTGCCAGCAGTTCCCTAGCGGGAGGGGGAGAGACCCAGTACTTC
-	TRBV5-4	-	TRBJ2-1	CASSLEGLTYNEQFF	TGTGCCAGCAGCTTGGAGGGGCTTACCTACAATGAGCAGTTCTTC
-	TRBV29-1	TRBD2	TRBJ2-1	CSVGGLAGVSYNEQFF	TGCAGCGTTGGGGGATTAGCGGGGGTCTCCTACAATGAGCAGTTCTTC
-	TRBV6-1	-	TRBJ2-1	CASSVETNSYNEQFF	TGTGCCAGCAGTGTGGAGACTAACTCCTACAATGAGCAGTTCTTC
-	TRBV18	TRBD2	TRBJ2-1	CASSHGLAENEQFF	TGTGCCAGCTCTCACGGACTAGCGGAGAATGAGCAGTTCTTC